The 17 T cell receptor beta chains presented below share a single source sample, sequenced in a study of T cell clonotyping in hematopoietic cell transplantation. Sequencing was performed with immunoSEQ multiplex PCR; in TCRdb, only in-frame clones are kept and a portion is missing. The top ten hold around 20% of the sample, which has 3,000 to 4,000 clones, roughly 18% seen once. Specimen: peripheral blood mononuclear cells, collected 30 days after allogeneic stem cell transplant. The receptors were sampled from a male patient aged 50 or older who had an allogeneic stem cell transplant from a related donor, so the T cells may come from the graft donor. Some clones in this sample may be carry-over from other donors' samples.

The V gene is TRBV30, the J gene TRBJ1-2, with D hard to call. Trimming cost V 4 bases and J 0 bases, with 12 bases left between them. CDR3 length: 14 amino acids. Germline V CDR1 and CDR2: GTSNPN, SVGIG (reference sequence). Written as DNA, the CDR3 is TGTGCCTGGACACCCTCAGATTCTAACTATGGCTACACCTTC. It specifies CAWTPSDSNYGYTF.

V is TRBV29-1 and J is TRBJ2-7; 7 positions match TRBD1. The CDR3 is 14 amino acids. Germline CDR1 and CDR2: SQVTM and ANQGSEA. V shed 1 base and J 4 bases; nucleotides not matched to a gene: 7. The CDR3 protein is CSVEGGAGGYEQYF. CDR3 bases: TGCAGCGTTGAAGGGGGCGCAGGGGGATACGAGCAGTACTTC.

CDR3 sequence reads: CAWSALDTQYF. As DNA, the CDR3 is TGTGCCTGGAGTGCCCTAGATACGCAGTATTTT. The chain links TRBV30 to TRBJ2-3; D unresolved. This CDR3 comprises 11 residues. Trimming cost V 1 base and J 5 bases, with 4 bases left between them. Germline-derived CDR1 and CDR2 are GTSNPN and SVGIG (reference sequence).

This clone showed up just a few times. The chain employs TRBV2 and TRBJ1-5; D ambiguous. The V gene lost 7 bases and the J gene lost 5 bases, with 9 bases spanning the gap. This CDR3 spans 12 amino acids. The germline V gene encodes CDR1 SNHLY and CDR2 FYNNEI. The chain's CDR3 is CASTDGDQPQHF. In nucleotides, the CDR3 is TGTGCCAGCACGGACGGGGATCAGCCCCAGCATTTT.

This chain links TRBV19 with TRBJ1-1; weak D call: TRBD1 (5 bases). The CDR3 extends over 13 amino acids. CDR1 and CDR2 (germline): LNHDA, SQIVND (reference sequence). Trimming removed 8 bases from V and 1 base from J, with 11 bases in between. CDR3: CASQTGGNTEAFF. CDR3 nucleotide sequence: TGTGCCAGTCAAACTGGGGGGAACACTGAAGCTTTCTTT.

This clone was observed a few times. The chain has TRBV7-2 and TRBJ1-2, with D tentatively TRBD1 (5 bases). The V and J ends lost 5 bases and 7 bases respectively, with 14 bases between them. CDR1 and CDR2 (germline): SGHTA, FQGNSA. This CDR3 is 13 amino acids long. The CDR3 sequence is CASSDNAGVGYTF. The CDR3 bases are TGTGCCAGCAGCGACAACGCGGGGGTTGGCTACACCTTC.

The table lists this clone with a few counts. The chain uses TRBV6-5 and TRBJ1-5, with D maybe TRBD1 (6 bases). The length of the CDR3 is 12 residues. Germline lookup yields CDR1 MNHEY and CDR2 SVGAGI. V lost 7 bases to trimming and J lost 9 bases, with 13 bases between them. The CDR3 loop is CASNRAQGPQHF. The CDR3 DNA sequence: TGTGCCAGCAACAGGGCCCAAGGGCCCCAGCATTTT.

In its sample, this clone is large. V gene TRBV4-1 combines with J gene TRBJ1-2; D gene unclear. Trimming removed 1 base from V and 3 bases from J, with 9 bases in between. Germline V gene lookup returns CDR1 MGHRA and CDR2 YSYEKL. This CDR3 contains 14 residues. The CDR3 DNA reads as TGCGCCAGCAGCCAAGGACACCACGACTATGGCTACACCTTC. Amino acid sequence: CASSQGHHDYGYTF.

This rearrangement joins TRBV30 to TRBJ1-1; D possibly corresponds to TRBD1 (6 bases). This CDR3 is 13 amino acids long. Germline-derived CDR1 and CDR2 are GTSNPN and SVGIG (reference sequence). V dropped 4 bases and J dropped 0 bases, with 9 bases sitting between them. CDR3 sequence reads: CAWTGHMNTEAFF. Written as DNA, the CDR3 is TGTGCCTGGACGGGACACATGAACACTGAAGCTTTCTTT. The full variable domain, in which reference TRBV30 and TRBJ1-1 provide the parts outside the CDR3, is SQTIHQWPATLVQPVGSPLSLECTVEGTSNPNLYWYRQAAGRGLQLLFYSVGIGQISSEVPQNLSASRPQDRQFILSSKKLLLSDSGFYLCAWTGHMNTEAFFGQGTRLTVV.

The chain has TRBV30 and TRBJ2-1; D tentatively reads TRBD1 or TRBD2 (5 bases each). In germline, CDR1 is GTSNPN, CDR2 SVGIG (reference sequence). The V gene lost 3 bases and the J gene lost 0 bases, with 9 bases spanning the gap. The CDR3 consists of 14 residues. The CDR3 here is CAWSRELSYNEQFF. In DNA, the CDR3 is TGTGCCTGGAGCAGGGAGCTCTCCTACAATGAGCAGTTCTTC.

V gene TRBV25-1 combines with J gene TRBJ2-7; D remains ambiguous. Germline values: CDR1 MGHDK, CDR2 SYGVNS. The length of the CDR3 is 13 residues. V lost 4 bases, J lost 3 bases, and 10 bases lay in between. The CDR3 nucleotides are TGTGCCAGCAGTGCCCCACTATACTACGAGCAGTACTTC. Translation gives CASSAPLYYEQYF.

This chain joins TRBV29-1 and TRBJ1-2, with TRBD1 identical over 10 bases. CDR3 length: 13 amino acids. V trimming: 7 bases; J trimming: 3 bases; junction bases outside the gene matches: 5. Germline values: CDR1 SQVTM, CDR2 ANQGSEA. The CDR3: CSAGTGEDYGYTF. The CDR3 DNA sequence: TGCAGCGCCGGGACAGGGGAAGACTATGGCTACACCTTC.

The chain recombines TRBV30 with TRBJ1-5; TRBD1 might be the D (6 bases). From germline, CDR1 is GTSNPN and CDR2 SVGIG (reference sequence). The V and J ends lost 0 bases and 6 bases respectively, with 9 bases between them. This CDR3 spans 13 amino acids. The CDR3 loop reads CAWSVQGSQPQHF. Here the CDR3 DNA reads TGTGCCTGGAGTGTACAGGGAAGTCAGCCCCAGCATTTT.

The rearrangement links TRBV7-3 to TRBJ2-3; unclear D gene. Germline V CDR1 and CDR2: SGHTA, FQGTGA. V was trimmed by 5 bases and J by 1 base, leaving 13 bases between them. CDR3 length: 15 residues. The CDR3 protein is CASSPGSPGTDTQYF. In DNA form, the CDR3 reads TGTGCCAGCAGCCCGGGCTCACCTGGCACAGATACGCAGTATTTT.

This clone was found a few times. The chain combines TRBV30 with TRBJ2-3; tentative D call: TRBD2 (6 bases). This CDR3 contains 15 residues. The germline CDR1 and CDR2 sequences are GTSNPN and SVGIG (reference sequence). Trimming took off 2 bases at V and 2 bases at J, with 14 bases between the two ends. The CDR3 region has the DNA TGTGCCTGGAGTCCCTTTGGGGGGACCACAGATACGCAGTATTTT. It is translated as CAWSPFGGTTDTQYF.

V is TRBV30 and J is TRBJ2-1; perhaps TRBD2 as D (5 bases). CDR1 and CDR2 (germline): GTSNPN, SVGIG (reference sequence). The CDR3 length is 12 residues. CDR3 bases: TGTGTGGGGAGTAGCTCCTACAATGAGCAGTTCTTC. Its translation is CVGSSSYNEQFF.

The rearrangement uses TRBV30 and TRBJ1-1; D gene uncertain. The CDR3 has 12 amino acids. The germline V gene has CDR1 GTSNPN and CDR2 SVGIG (reference sequence). V was pared by 0 bases and J by 11 bases, with 13 bases between. The CDR3 loop reads CAWSVGPGMAFF. Written as DNA, the CDR3 is TGTGCCTGGAGTGTGGGTCCGGGTATGGCTTTCTTT.